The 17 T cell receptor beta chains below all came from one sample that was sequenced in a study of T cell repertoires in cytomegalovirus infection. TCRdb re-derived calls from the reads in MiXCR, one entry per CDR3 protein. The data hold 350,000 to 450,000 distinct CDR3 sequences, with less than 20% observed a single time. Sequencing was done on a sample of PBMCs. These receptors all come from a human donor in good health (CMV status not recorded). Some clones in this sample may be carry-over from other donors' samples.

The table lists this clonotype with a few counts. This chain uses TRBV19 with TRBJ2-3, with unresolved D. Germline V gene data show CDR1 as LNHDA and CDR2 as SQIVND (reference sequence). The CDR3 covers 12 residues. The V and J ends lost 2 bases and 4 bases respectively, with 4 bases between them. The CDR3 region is CASSINADTQYF. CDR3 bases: TGTGCCAGTAGTATAAATGCAGATACGCAGTATTTT. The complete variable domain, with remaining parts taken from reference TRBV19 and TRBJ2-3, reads DGGITQSPKYLFRKEGQNVTLSCEQNLNHDAMYWYRQDPGQGLRLIYYSQIVNDFQKGDIAEGYSVSREKKESFPLTVTSAQKNPTAFYLCASSINADTQYFGPGTRLTVL.

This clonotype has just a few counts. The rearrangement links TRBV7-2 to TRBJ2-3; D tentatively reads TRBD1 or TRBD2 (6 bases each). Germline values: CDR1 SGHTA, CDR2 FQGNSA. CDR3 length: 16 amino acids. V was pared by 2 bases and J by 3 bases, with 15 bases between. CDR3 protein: CASSLYVGGLTDTQYF. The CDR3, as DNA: TGTGCCAGCAGCTTATATGTGGGGGGCCTGACAGATACGCAGTATTTT.

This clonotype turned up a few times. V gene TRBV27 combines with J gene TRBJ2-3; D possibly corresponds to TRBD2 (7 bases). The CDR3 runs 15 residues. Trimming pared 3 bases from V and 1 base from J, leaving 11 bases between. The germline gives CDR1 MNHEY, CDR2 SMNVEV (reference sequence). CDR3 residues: CASSFNGGRTDTQYF. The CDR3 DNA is TGTGCCAGCAGTTTTAACGGGGGGCGCACAGATACGCAGTATTTT.

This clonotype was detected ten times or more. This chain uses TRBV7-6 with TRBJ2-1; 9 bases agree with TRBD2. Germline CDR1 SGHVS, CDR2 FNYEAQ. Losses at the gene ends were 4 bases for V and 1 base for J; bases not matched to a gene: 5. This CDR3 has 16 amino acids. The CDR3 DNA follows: TGTGCCAGCAGCTCATATAGCGGGAGTTCCTACAATGAGCAGTTCTTC. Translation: CASSSYSGSSYNEQFF.

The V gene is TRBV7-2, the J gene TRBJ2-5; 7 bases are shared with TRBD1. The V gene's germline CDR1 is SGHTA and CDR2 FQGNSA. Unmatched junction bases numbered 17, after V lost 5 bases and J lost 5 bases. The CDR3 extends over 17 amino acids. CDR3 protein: CASSPKRNRGRGETQYF. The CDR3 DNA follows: TGTGCCAGCAGCCCAAAGAGAAACAGGGGAAGGGGGGAGACCCAGTACTTC.

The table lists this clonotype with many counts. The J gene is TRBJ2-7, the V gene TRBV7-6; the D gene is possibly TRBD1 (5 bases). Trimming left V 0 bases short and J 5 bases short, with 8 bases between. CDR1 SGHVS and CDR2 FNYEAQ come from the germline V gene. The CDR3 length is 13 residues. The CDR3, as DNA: TGTGCCAGCAGCTTAGCGGTGACAGACGAGCAGTACTTC. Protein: CASSLAVTDEQYF.

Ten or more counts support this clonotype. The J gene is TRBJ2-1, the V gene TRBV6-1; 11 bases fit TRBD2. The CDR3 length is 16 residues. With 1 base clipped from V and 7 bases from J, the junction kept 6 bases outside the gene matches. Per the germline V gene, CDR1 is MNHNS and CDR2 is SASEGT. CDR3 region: CASSEGLAGLKNEQFF. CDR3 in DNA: TGTGCCAGCAGTGAAGGACTAGCGGGGTTGAAGAATGAGCAGTTCTTC.

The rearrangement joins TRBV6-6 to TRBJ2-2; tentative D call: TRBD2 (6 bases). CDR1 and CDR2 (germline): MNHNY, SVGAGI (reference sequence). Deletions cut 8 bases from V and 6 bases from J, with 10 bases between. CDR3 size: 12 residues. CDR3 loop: CASLEGSGELFF. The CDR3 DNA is TGTGCCAGCCTGGAGGGCTCCGGGGAGCTGTTTTTT.

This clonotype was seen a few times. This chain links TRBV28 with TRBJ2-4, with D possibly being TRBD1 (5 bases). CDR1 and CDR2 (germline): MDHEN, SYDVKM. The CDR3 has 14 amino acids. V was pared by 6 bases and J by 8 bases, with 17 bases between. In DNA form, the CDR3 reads TGTGCCAGCAGAGTTGACAGTTTCGAAGACATTCAGTACTTC. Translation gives CASRVDSFEDIQYF.

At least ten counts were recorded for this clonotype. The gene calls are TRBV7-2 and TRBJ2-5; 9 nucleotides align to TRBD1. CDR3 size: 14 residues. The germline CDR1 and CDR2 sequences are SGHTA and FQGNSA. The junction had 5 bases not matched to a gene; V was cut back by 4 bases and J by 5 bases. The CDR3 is CASSSRQGGETQYF. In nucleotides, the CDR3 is TGTGCCAGCAGCTCACGACAGGGGGGGGAGACCCAGTACTTC.

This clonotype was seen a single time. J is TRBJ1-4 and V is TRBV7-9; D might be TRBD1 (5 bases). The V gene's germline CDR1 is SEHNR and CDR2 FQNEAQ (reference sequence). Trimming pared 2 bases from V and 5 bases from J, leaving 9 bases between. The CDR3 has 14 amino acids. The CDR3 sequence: CASSLRGLNEKLFF. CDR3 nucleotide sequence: TGTGCCAGCAGCTTACGGGGCCTAAATGAAAAACTGTTTTTT. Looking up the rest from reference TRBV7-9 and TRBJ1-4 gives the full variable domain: DTGVSQNPRHKITKRGQNVTFRCDPISEHNRLYWYRQTLGQGPEFLTYFQNEAQLEKSRLLSDRFSAERPKGSFSTLEIQRTEQGDSAMYLCASSLRGLNEKLFFGSGTQLSVL.

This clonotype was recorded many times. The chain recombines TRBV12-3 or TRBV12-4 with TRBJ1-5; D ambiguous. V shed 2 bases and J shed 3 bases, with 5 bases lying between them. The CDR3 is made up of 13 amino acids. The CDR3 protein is CASSLRLNQPQHF. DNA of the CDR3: TGTGCCAGCAGTTTACGGCTCAATCAGCCCCAGCATTTT.

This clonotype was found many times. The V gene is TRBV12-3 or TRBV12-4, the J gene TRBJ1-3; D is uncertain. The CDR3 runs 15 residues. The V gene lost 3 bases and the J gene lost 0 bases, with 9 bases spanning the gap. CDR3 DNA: TGTGCCAGCAGTTTGCTTTTTCGCTCTGGAAACACCATATATTTT. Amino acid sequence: CASSLLFRSGNTIYF.

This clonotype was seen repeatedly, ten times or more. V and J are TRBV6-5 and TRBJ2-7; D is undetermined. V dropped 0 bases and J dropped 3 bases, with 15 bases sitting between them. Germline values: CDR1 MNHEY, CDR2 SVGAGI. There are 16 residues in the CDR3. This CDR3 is CASSYSGLTVGYEQYF. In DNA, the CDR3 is TGTGCCAGCAGTTACTCAGGTCTCACAGTGGGCTACGAGCAGTACTTC.

CDR3 nucleotides: TGCGCCAGCAGCCTGCGACTAGCGGGGGGGCGGTCCTACAATGAGCAGTTCTTC. Residues: CASSLRLAGGRSYNEQFF. The chain employs TRBV4-1 and TRBJ2-1; 14 nucleotides line up with TRBD2. With V trimmed by 4 bases and J by 1 base, 6 bases remained unmatched. The germline V gene encodes CDR1 MGHRA and CDR2 YSYEKL. There are 18 residues in the CDR3.

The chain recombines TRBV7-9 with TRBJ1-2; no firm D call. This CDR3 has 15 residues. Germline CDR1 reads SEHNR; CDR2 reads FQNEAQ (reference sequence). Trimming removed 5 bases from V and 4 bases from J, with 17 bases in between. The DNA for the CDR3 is TGTGCCAGCAGCCAGTACATGGATACTCTCTATGGCTACACCTTC. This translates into CASSQYMDTLYGYTF.

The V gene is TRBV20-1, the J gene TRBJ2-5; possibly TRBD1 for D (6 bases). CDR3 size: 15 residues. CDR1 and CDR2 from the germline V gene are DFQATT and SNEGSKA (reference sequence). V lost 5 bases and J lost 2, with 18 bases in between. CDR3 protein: CSAEPVNRAQETQYF. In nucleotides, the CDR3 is TGCAGTGCTGAACCCGTCAACAGGGCACAAGAGACCCAGTACTTC.